This TCR beta chain was found in a study of T cells in Graves' hyperthyroidism and ophthalmopathy. About the research overall: The initial diagnosis was the point when peripheral blood was collected, ahead of any treatment. Findings and caveats of the study: Blood shared most expanded thyroid clonotypes above 0.001.

The V and J ends lost 8 bases and 7 bases respectively, with 21 bases between them. Germline-derived CDR1 and CDR2 are SGHTA and FQGNSA. The CDR3 is made up of 16 amino acids. When ophthalmopathy did not progress within 18 months, Graves' hyperthyroidism was considered stable. Diagnosis of hyperthyroidism was new in patients aged 18 to 65, and its duration was under 2 months. TCR beta CDR3 regions were amplified from RNA. HTBI primers were used for first-round RT-PCR of the TCR CDR3. In TCRdb, the multiplex PCR reads were re-called with MiXCR into one record per CDR3 protein. The sample has 700,000 to 850,000 distinct CDR3 sequences; around 40% are singletons. This clonotype has just one count. The antigen remains unidentified.

Sequencing was performed on blood. The chain uses TRBV7-2 and TRBJ1-6; unclear D gene. The receptor's source is a woman aged 40 to 50 with Graves' hyperthyroidism. CDR3 in DNA: TGTGCCAGCGGCAGAAACACCGCTTCGACGAATTCACCCCTCCACTTT. As protein: CASGRNTASTNSPLHF.